This TCR beta chain was recovered during a study of CD8 T cells in Susac syndrome. The patients serving as multiple sclerosis controls were treatment-naive. They had stable or active relapsing-remitting disease and fulfilled revised McDonald criteria. An amount of RNA that ranged from roughly 0.45 to 1 ug was reverse transcribed with random hexamers. Each CDR3 protein is one row after TCRdb ran MiXCR on the immunoSEQ multiplex PCR reads. The table includes 120,000 to 150,000 distinct CDR3 sequences, roughly 95% detected once. Source material: CD4+ T cells from PBMCs. The receptor's source is a human donor with multiple sclerosis.

Here the CDR3 reads CSAALHLTEAFF. The CDR3, as DNA: TGCAGTGCTGCCCTCCATCTCACTGAAGCTTTCTTT. This chain uses TRBV20-1 with TRBJ1-1; D unresolved. CDR1 is DFQATT, CDR2 SNEGSKA, per germline (reference sequence). The CDR3 consists of 12 residues. The V end lost 5 bases, the J end lost 4 bases, and 11 bases lay between the germline ends.